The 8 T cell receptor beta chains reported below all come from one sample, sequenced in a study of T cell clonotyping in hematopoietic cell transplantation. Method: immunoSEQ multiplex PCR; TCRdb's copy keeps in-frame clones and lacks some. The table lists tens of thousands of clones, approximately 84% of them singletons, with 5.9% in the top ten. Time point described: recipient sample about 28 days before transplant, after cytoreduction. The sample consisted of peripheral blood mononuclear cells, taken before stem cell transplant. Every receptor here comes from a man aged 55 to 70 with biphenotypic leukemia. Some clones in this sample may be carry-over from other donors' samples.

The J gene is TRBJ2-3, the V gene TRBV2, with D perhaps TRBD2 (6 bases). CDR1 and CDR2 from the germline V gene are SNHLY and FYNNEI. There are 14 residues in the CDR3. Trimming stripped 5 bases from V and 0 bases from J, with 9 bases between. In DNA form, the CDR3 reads TGTGCCAGCAGTAGCGGGTCTAGCACAGATACGCAGTATTTT. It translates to CASSSGSSTDTQYF.

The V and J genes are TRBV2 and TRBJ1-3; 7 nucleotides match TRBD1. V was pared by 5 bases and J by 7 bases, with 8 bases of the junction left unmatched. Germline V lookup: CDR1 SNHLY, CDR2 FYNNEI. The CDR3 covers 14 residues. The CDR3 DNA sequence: TGTGCCAGCAGTCCGTTAACGACAGGGAACACCATATATTTT. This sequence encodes CASSPLTTGNTIYF.

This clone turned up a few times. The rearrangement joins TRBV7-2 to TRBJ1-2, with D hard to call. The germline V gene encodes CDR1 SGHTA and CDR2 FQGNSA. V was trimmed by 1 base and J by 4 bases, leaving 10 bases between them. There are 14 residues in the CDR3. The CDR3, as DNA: TGTGCCAGCAGCTTAGGCGAGTGGAGCTATGGCTACACCTTC. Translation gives CASSLGEWSYGYTF.

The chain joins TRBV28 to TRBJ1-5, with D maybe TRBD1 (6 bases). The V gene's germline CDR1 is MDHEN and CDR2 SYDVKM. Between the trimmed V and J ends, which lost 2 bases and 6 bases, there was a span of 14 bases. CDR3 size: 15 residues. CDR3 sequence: CASSLAGAGRQPQHF. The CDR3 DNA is TGTGCCAGCAGTTTAGCGGGGGCGGGCCGTCAGCCCCAGCATTTT.

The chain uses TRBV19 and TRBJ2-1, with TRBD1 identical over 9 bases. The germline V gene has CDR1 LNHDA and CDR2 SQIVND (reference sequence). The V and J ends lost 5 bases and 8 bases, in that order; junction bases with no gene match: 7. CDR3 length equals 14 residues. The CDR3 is CASSATGTGYEQFF. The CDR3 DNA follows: TGTGCCAGTAGTGCCACCGGGACAGGGTATGAGCAGTTCTTC.

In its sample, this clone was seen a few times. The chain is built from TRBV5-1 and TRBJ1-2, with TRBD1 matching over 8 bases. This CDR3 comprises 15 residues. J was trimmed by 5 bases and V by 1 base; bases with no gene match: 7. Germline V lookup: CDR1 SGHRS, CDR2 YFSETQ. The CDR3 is CASSLTGGLIYGYTF. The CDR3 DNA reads TGCGCCAGCAGCTTGACAGGGGGACTAATTTATGGCTACACCTTC.

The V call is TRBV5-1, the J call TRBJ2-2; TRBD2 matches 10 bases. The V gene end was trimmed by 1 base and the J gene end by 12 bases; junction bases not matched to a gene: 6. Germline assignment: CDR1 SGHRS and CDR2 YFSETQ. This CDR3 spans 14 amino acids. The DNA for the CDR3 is TGCGCCAGCAGCTTGCTGCTAGCGGGAGAGAAGCTGTTTTTT. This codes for CASSLLLAGEKLFF.

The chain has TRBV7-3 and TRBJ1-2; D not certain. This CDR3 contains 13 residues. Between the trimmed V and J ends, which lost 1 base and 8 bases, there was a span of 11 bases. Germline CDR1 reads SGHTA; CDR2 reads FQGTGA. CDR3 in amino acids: CASSLIPGGGYTF. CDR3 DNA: TGTGCCAGCAGCTTAATCCCGGGAGGCGGCTACACCTTC.